These 25 T cell receptor beta chains were sequenced from one sample in a study of blood T cell repertoires in COVID-19. The method was immunoSEQ multiplex PCR; TCRdb's version includes in-frame clones alone and lacks a portion of them. The data contain 100,000 to 150,000 clones, approximately 81% of them singletons. Sequenced material: peripheral blood. The receptors stem from a man aged 60-69 years with acute or convalescent COVID-19.

This clone was seen at least ten times. The V and J genes are TRBV5-6 and TRBJ1-2; 7 positions match TRBD1. The CDR3 length is 16 residues. J was trimmed by 1 base and V by 4 bases; bases with no gene match: 10. Per the germline V gene, CDR1 is SGHDT and CDR2 is YYEEEE. CDR3 sequence (DNA): TGTGCCAGCAGCGGAGCCGGGACAGTGAATAACTATGGCTACACCTTC. This encodes CASSGAGTVNNYGYTF. Using reference TRBV5-6 and TRBJ1-2 for the parts outside the CDR3, the full variable domain is DAGVTQSPTHLIKTRGQQVTLRCSPKSGHDTVSWYQQALGQGPQFIFQYYEEEERQRGNFPDRFSGHQFPNYSSELNVNALLLGDSALYLCASSGAGTVNNYGYTFGSGTRLTVV.

The CDR3 DNA sequence: TGTGCCAGCAGCGTAGATAATGGCAGGAATCAGCCCCAGCATTTT. Translation gives CASSVDNGRNQPQHF. This sequence joins TRBV9 and TRBJ1-5, with no clear D. The CDR3 has 15 amino acids. Germline values: CDR1 SGDLS, CDR2 YYNGEE. V gave up 0 bases and J gave up 4 bases, with 11 bases separating them.

The chain is built from TRBV27 and TRBJ1-1; 9 bases align to TRBD1. J lost 1 base, V lost 5 bases, and 11 bases had no gene match. Germline V CDR1 and CDR2: MNHEY, SMNVEV (reference sequence). The CDR3 contains 17 residues. CDR3 DNA: TGTGCCAGCAGTGCCGGGACAGGGCGTCCACCGAACACTGAAGCTTTCTTT. It yields the protein CASSAGTGRPPNTEAFF.

The V and J genes are TRBV27 and TRBJ1-2; the D gene is possibly TRBD1 (6 bases). Trimming stripped 10 bases from V and 7 bases from J, with 16 bases between. The germline V gene has CDR1 MNHEY and CDR2 SMNVEV (reference sequence). The CDR3 is made up of 12 amino acids. CDR3 nucleotide sequence: TGTGCCACCTACCTAGGGGGTCTTGGCTACACCTTC. Encoded protein: CATYLGGLGYTF.

Here the CDR3 DNA reads TGTGCCAGCAGCTTAGCTAGCGGGGGGGCGGCCGAGCAGTACTTC. Protein product: CASSLASGGAAEQYF. The V and J genes are TRBV11-2 and TRBJ2-7; 12 bases align to TRBD2. The germline CDR1 and CDR2 sequences are SGHAT and FQNNGV. J lost 6 bases, V lost 1 base, and 4 bases had no gene match. This CDR3 comprises 15 residues.

The chain combines TRBV5-1 with TRBJ1-6; 7 bases are shared with TRBD1. This CDR3 is 15 amino acids long. The germline CDR1 and CDR2 sequences are SGHRS and YFSETQ. Trimming at V came to 4 bases and at J to 7 bases, leaving 8 bases not matched to a gene. For the CDR3, the DNA is TGCGCCAGCAGCACGAACAGGGGATTCAATTCACCCCTCCACTTT. Translation gives CASSTNRGFNSPLHF.

The table lists this clone with a few counts. This chain connects TRBV4-1 to TRBJ2-5, with 11 bases aligning to TRBD2. V lost 1 base, J lost 3 bases, and 7 bases stayed unmatched. The CDR3 has 17 amino acids. CDR1 and CDR2 from the germline V gene are MGHRA and YSYEKL. The CDR3 nucleotides are TGCGCCAGCAGCCAAGCCCCCGGGACTAGCGGAGAAGAGACCCAGTACTTC. Translating gives CASSQAPGTSGEETQYF.

In this sample, this clone turned up a few times. The chain joins TRBV2 to TRBJ1-5, with D hard to call. Trimming shortened V by 5 bases and J by 1 base, and 12 bases separated the two germline ends. Per the germline V gene, CDR1 is SNHLY and CDR2 is FYNNEI. The CDR3 runs to 15 residues. As DNA, the CDR3 is TGTGCCAGCAGTCTCGGAGGGTTCAGCAATCAGCCCCAGCATTTT. Translation gives CASSLGGFSNQPQHF.

This clone appeared once. The chain combines TRBV29-1 with TRBJ2-7; 12 bases match TRBD1. The germline V gene has CDR1 SQVTM and CDR2 ANQGSEA. The V and J ends lost 7 bases and 6 bases, in that order; junction bases with no gene match: 13. CDR3 length: 15 amino acids. CDR3 nucleotides: TGCAGCGGCACAGTCCGGGACAGGGGGCGAGGCGAGCAGTACTTC. Translated, it gives CSGTVRDRGRGEQYF.

The chain employs TRBV7-9 and TRBJ2-2, with 9 nucleotides matching TRBD2. J was trimmed by 4 bases and V by 5 bases; bases with no gene match: 8. Germline V gene data show CDR1 as SEHNR and CDR2 as FQNEAQ (reference sequence). The CDR3 is 16 amino acids. The CDR3, as DNA: TGTGCCAGCAGCCCGAAGAGCGGGGGGTTCACCGGGGAGCTGTTTTTT. It is translated as CASSPKSGGFTGELFF.

This chain joins TRBV4-1 and TRBJ2-1; 12 nucleotides agree with TRBD2. Losses at the gene ends were 4 bases for V and 13 bases for J; bases not matched to a gene: 17. The CDR3 sequence is 17 residues long. Germline values: CDR1 MGHRA, CDR2 YSYEKL. The CDR3 nucleotides read TGCGCCAGCAGCCCGACTGTACTAGCGGGGGGTCCTCAAGTTCAGTTCTTC. Its translation is CASSPTVLAGGPQVQFF.

The rearrangement joins TRBV11-2 to TRBJ2-1; 9 positions agree with TRBD2. The V and J ends lost 6 bases and 7 bases, in that order; junction bases with no gene match: 19. There are 18 residues in the CDR3. Per germline, CDR1 SGHAT and CDR2 FQNNGV. As DNA, the CDR3 is TGTGCCAGCAGGACCCCCTTTTTGGGTAGCGGGAGAGGTAATGAGCAGTTCTTC. It translates to CASRTPFLGSGRGNEQFF.

The chain employs TRBV19 and TRBJ2-7, with 7 bases fitting TRBD1. CDR3 size: 13 residues. CDR1 and CDR2 (germline): LNHDA, SQIVND (reference sequence). V was pared by 9 bases and J by 4 bases, with 9 bases of the junction left unmatched. The CDR3 loop is CASGARQGYEQYF. For the CDR3, the DNA is TGTGCCAGCGGGGCGAGACAGGGTTACGAGCAGTACTTC.

This rearrangement joins TRBV6-5 to TRBJ2-5; maybe TRBD2 (6 bases). With 6 bases removed from V and 2 bases from J, the gap between germline ends came to 10 bases. Germline assignment: CDR1 MNHEY and CDR2 SVGAGI. The CDR3 consists of 13 residues. The CDR3 region has the DNA TGTGCCAGCAGCTTCGGGAGTCAAGAGACCCAGTACTTC. Amino acid sequence: CASSFGSQETQYF.

V usage is TRBV30 and J usage is TRBJ1-1; unclear D gene. Germline V gene lookup returns CDR1 GTSNPN and CDR2 SVGIG (reference sequence). Trimming stripped 3 bases from V and 0 bases from J, with 11 bases between. The CDR3 has 14 residues. For the CDR3, the DNA is TGTGCCTGGAGGCGAGGTGGAGTGAACACTGAAGCTTTCTTT. Translation: CAWRRGGVNTEAFF.

The chain links TRBV29-1 to TRBJ1-2; no reliable D call. V was pared by 7 bases and J by 1 base, with 4 bases between. This CDR3 region has 10 residues. Germline values: CDR1 SQVTM, CDR2 ANQGSEA. CDR3 region: CSDSNYGYTF. DNA of the CDR3: TGCAGCGACAGTAACTATGGCTACACCTTC.

The chain employs TRBV10-3 and TRBJ1-2; the match to TRBD1 covers 7 bases. The CDR3 spans 18 residues. In germline, CDR1 is ENHRY, CDR2 SYGVKD. Trimming removed 0 bases from V and 1 base from J; junction bases left unmatched: 11. CDR3 protein: CAISESRRGRNVNYGYTF. In DNA form, the CDR3 reads TGTGCCATCAGTGAGTCGAGAAGGGGGCGGAATGTTAACTATGGCTACACCTTC.

The sample holds a few counts of this clone. The chain recombines TRBV30 with TRBJ1-6; D remains ambiguous. This CDR3 region has 17 residues. Trimming removed 1 base from V and 0 bases from J, with 13 bases in between. Germline values: CDR1 GTSNPN, CDR2 SVGIG (reference sequence). The CDR3 coding sequence is TGTGCCTGGAGTGCTGCGGGCTTTCGCTCCTATAATTCACCCCTCCACTTT. Translated, it gives CAWSAAGFRSYNSPLHF.

The V gene is TRBV19, the J gene TRBJ1-1; 11 nucleotides agree with TRBD1. V was clipped by 5 bases and J by 12 bases; unmatched bases: 11. Per the germline V gene, CDR1 is LNHDA and CDR2 is SQIVND (reference sequence). The CDR3 contains 14 residues. CDR3: CASSLPGQGVPTFF. CDR3 nucleotide sequence: TGTGCCAGTAGTCTACCGGGACAGGGGGTTCCAACTTTCTTT.

J is TRBJ2-3 and V is TRBV19; 7 nucleotides agree with TRBD1. The CDR3 covers 15 residues. The trim removed 5 bases at V and 3 bases at J, leaving 8 bases unmatched. Germline V gene data show CDR1 as LNHDA and CDR2 as SQIVND (reference sequence). The CDR3 coding sequence is TGTGCCAGTAGTGACAGAGGGGGCAAGACAGATACGCAGTATTTT. Residues: CASSDRGGKTDTQYF. Complete variable domain (other parts from reference TRBV19 and TRBJ2-3): DGGITQSPKYLFRKEGQNVTLSCEQNLNHDAMYWYRQDPGQGLRLIYYSQIVNDFQKGDIAEGYSVSREKKESFPLTVTSAQKNPTAFYLCASSDRGGKTDTQYFGPGTRLTVL.

The CDR3 sequence is CASSLRTGSGYNEQFF. For the CDR3, the DNA is TGCGCCAGCAGCCTAAGGACAGGGTCGGGTTACAATGAGCAGTTCTTC. J is TRBJ2-1 and V is TRBV5-1, with 8 bases that match TRBD1. The germline gives CDR1 SGHRS, CDR2 YFSETQ. V lost 4 bases to trimming and J lost 4 bases; unmatched junction nucleotides: 10. This CDR3 contains 16 residues.

The V call is TRBV7-9, the J call TRBJ2-1; TRBD2 aligns across 12 bases. Germline V gene data show CDR1 as SEHNR and CDR2 as FQNEAQ (reference sequence). Trimming cost V 2 bases and J 10 bases; bases outside gene matches: 9. The CDR3 length is 16 residues. In DNA, the CDR3 is TGTGCCAGCAGCTTACAACCGGGACTAGCGGGTCGGGAGCAGTTCTTC. This codes for CASSLQPGLAGREQFF.

J is TRBJ1-3 and V is TRBV9, with a weak D call TRBD1 (5 bases). Germline V gives CDR1 SGDLS, CDR2 YYNGEE. The CDR3 length is 15 residues. Trimming stripped 2 bases from V and 0 bases from J, with 9 bases between. The CDR3 here is CASSVQGSSGNTIYF. CDR3 nucleotides: TGTGCCAGCAGCGTCCAGGGCAGCTCTGGAAACACCATATATTTT.

The rearrangement links TRBV5-6 to TRBJ2-1; TRBD1 is a possible D gene (6 bases). Germline CDR1 SGHDT, CDR2 YYEEEE. With 5 bases removed from V and 9 bases from J, the gap between germline ends came to 21 bases. This CDR3 region has 15 residues. This CDR3 is CASSSPKQGDIEQFF. Here the CDR3 DNA reads TGTGCCAGCAGTTCACCGAAACAGGGAGATATTGAGCAGTTCTTC.

This chain uses TRBV12-3 or TRBV12-4 with TRBJ1-1, with TRBD1 as a possible D gene (6 bases). This CDR3 has 13 amino acids. Trimming shortened V by 5 bases and J by 5 bases, and 12 bases separated the two germline ends. The CDR3: CASSKGGGTEAFF. The CDR3 DNA is TGTGCCAGCAGTAAGGGAGGGGGGACTGAAGCTTTCTTT.